The 4 T cell receptor beta chains in this list originate from one sample, sequenced in a study of T cells in Graves' hyperthyroidism and ophthalmopathy. There were TCR beta CDR3 regions amplified from RNA transcripts. A first-round RT-PCR of the TCR CDR3 used the HTBI primer set. TCRdb independently ran MiXCR on the multiplex PCR reads; one entry per CDR3 protein. The sample has roughly 520,000 distinct CDR3 sequences, around a quarter seen once; the top ten hold about 10%. Sample: blood. These receptors were obtained from a woman aged 25 to 39 with Graves' ophthalmopathy.

The chain combines TRBV6-1 with TRBJ2-7, with unresolved D. Germline V lookup: CDR1 MNHNS, CDR2 SASEGT. This CDR3 has 16 residues. V lost 6 bases, J lost 1 base, and 19 bases lay in between. The CDR3 region has the DNA TGTGCCAGCAGCGCACAGTGGACCAGTGGGTCCTACGAGCAGTACTTC. Protein: CASSAQWTSGSYEQYF.

This clonotype was seen many times. V gene TRBV15 combines with J gene TRBJ2-7; TRBD1 agrees at 7 bases. Germline V gene lookup returns CDR1 LNHNV and CDR2 YYDKDF (reference sequence). Trimming at V came to 0 bases and at J to 4 bases, leaving 0 bases not matched to a gene. This CDR3 comprises 13 residues. CDR3 protein: CATSRDRGYEQYF. The CDR3 DNA sequence: TGTGCCACCAGCAGAGACAGGGGGTACGAGCAGTACTTC.

This clonotype has ten or more counts. The V and J genes are TRBV12-3 or TRBV12-4 and TRBJ2-2, with a tentative D call TRBD1 (7 bases). Trimming left V 7 bases short and J 9 bases short, with 15 bases between. The CDR3 is 13 residues long. The CDR3 is CASTIRRGRELFF. Here the CDR3 DNA reads TGTGCCAGCACGATACGGAGGGGGCGGGAGCTGTTTTTT.

This clonotype came up a few times. The V gene is TRBV12-3 or TRBV12-4, the J gene TRBJ1-2, with unresolved D. Trimming left V 6 bases short and J 1 base short, with 12 bases between. The CDR3 covers 14 residues. In DNA, the CDR3 is TGTGCCAGCAGCCCCTCAGGTTATAACTATGGCTACACCTTC. Translating it yields CASSPSGYNYGYTF.